This TCR beta chain was identified in a study of T cells in Graves' hyperthyroidism and ophthalmopathy. Notes on the study in general: A model of 13 V-J pairs discriminated ophthalmopathy from stable hyperthyroidism. Most clonotypes expanded in thyroid above 0.001 were likewise present in blood.

This clonotype was seen repeatedly, ten times or more. Its antigen is unidentified. Researchers amplified the TCR beta CDR3 regions from RNA transcripts. The HTBI primer set served for first-round RT-PCR of the TCR CDR3. TCRdb recomputed calls from the multiplex PCR reads with MiXCR, one row per CDR3 protein. The data contain 380,000 or so distinct CDR3 sequences, approximately 19% of them seen just once; the ten biggest clones take up around 4%. Hyperthyroidism was newly diagnosed in patients aged 18 to 65 (duration under 2 months). Together with thyroid ultrasound, orbital computed tomography, serum thyroxine and TRAb, clinical symptoms were used for diagnoses. This CDR3 is 15 amino acids long. Trimming took 5 bases from V and 5 from J, leaving 18 bases between them. Germline values: CDR1 SGHAT, CDR2 FQNNGV.

Sequencing used blood. The chain links TRBV11-2 to TRBJ2-5; D assignment may be TRBD1 or TRBD2 (6 bases each). This TCR came from a young woman with Graves' hyperthyroidism. CDR3 loop: CASSQGGQSMETQYF. The CDR3 region has the DNA TGTGCCAGCAGCCAGGGAGGACAGTCCATGGAGACCCAGTACTTC.